This T cell receptor beta chain comes out of a study of T cells in Graves' hyperthyroidism and ophthalmopathy. Losses at the gene ends were 6 bases for V and 2 bases for J; bases not matched to a gene: 10. The CDR3 sequence is 17 residues long. Germline V gene lookup returns CDR1 KGHDR and CDR2 SFDVKD. Amplification targeted TCR beta CDR3 regions from RNA transcripts. Primed by the HTBI set, a first-round RT-PCR was run on the TCR CDR3. TCRdb re-derived calls from the multiplex PCR reads in MiXCR, one entry per CDR3 protein. The data hold approximately 400,000 distinct CDR3 sequences, with 15% to 19% observed a single time.

This receptor was identified in a woman aged 18-35 years with Graves' hyperthyroidism that later progressed to Graves' ophthalmopathy. Sequencing was carried out using blood. The V gene is TRBV24-1, the J gene TRBJ2-1; 9 bases fit TRBD2. CDR3 sequence (DNA): TGTGCCACCAGTTCCTGGGGGGCTAGCGGGACCTACAATGAGCAGTTCTTC. Protein sequence: CATSSWGASGTYNEQFF.